This T cell receptor beta chain was recorded in a study of blood T cells in healthy people across ages. A second PCR, run for about 7 to 12 cycles, used a sample-barcoded 5' primer plus a J-beta primer mix. TCRdb reanalysed the 5' RACE reads using MiXCR and keeps one entry per CDR3 protein. The data show about 940,000 distinct CDR3 sequences, with about 44% seen just once and roughly 13% held by the top ten. This clonotype was recorded once. Its matching antigen is unknown. Study-level points and caveats: Conclusively comparing naive with antigen-experienced cells was impossible with unsorted PBMCs.

Donors ranged from roughly 6 to 100 years old and were healthy Caucasians in Russia. This CDR3 region has 17 residues. Per the germline V gene, CDR1 is LGHNA and CDR2 is YSLEER. Trimming took 0 bases from V and 7 from J; bases not matched to a gene: 10. This receptor was obtained from a man under 40 in good health. V usage is TRBV4-3 and J usage is TRBJ2-7; TRBD2 agrees at 12 bases. Sequenced sample: blood. DNA for the CDR3: TGCGCCAGCAGCCAAGATGCTAGCGGGGGGGCTTACGATGAGCAGTACTTC. Protein: CASSQDASGGAYDEQYF.